This T cell receptor beta chain was obtained from a study of vaccination effects on CD4 cells after COVID-19. In the study overall: Peptides at approximately 9.6 ug/ml and IL-2 at 9 to 10 IU/ml were added to approximately 2 million PBMC per well.

The data were produced by immunoSEQ multiplex PCR, yet TCRdb's version contains in-frame clones alone and is incomplete. The data contain approximately 47,000 clones, approximately 80% of them singletons. Culture lasted roughly 9 days before CD4+ T cell isolation. Fresh IL-2-containing medium replaced half the medium on days 3 and 7. Whole-study results and caveats: Marked contraction was observed in infection-induced and vaccine-induced clones late after vaccination.

This clone was picked up a small number of times. Its matching antigen is unknown. This CDR3 comprises 15 residues. Germline V gene sequence: CDR1 LGHDT, CDR2 YNNKEL (reference sequence). V shed 1 base and J 4 bases; nucleotides not matched to a gene: 4. V gene TRBV3-1 (or the pseudogene TRBV3-2) combines with J gene TRBJ1-2; 9 nucleotides line up with TRBD1. The sequence was collected from a human donor who had a prior SARS-CoV-2 infection. The sample here was CD4+ T cells from PBMCs cultured without peptide, taken before COVID-19 vaccination. The CDR3: CASSQGQGGVYGYTF. In DNA, the CDR3 is TGTGCCAGCAGCCAAGGACAGGGGGGGGTCTATGGCTACACCTTC.